What follows are 16 T cell receptor beta chains derived from one specimen sequenced in a study of T cells after yellow fever vaccination. TCRdb re-analysed the 5' RACE reads in MiXCR, keeping a single row per CDR3 protein. This sample has nearly 350,000 distinct CDR3 sequences; approximately 8% occur once, and the top ten carry approximately 16%. The input for sequencing was PBMCs, taken about 49 days after the first yellow fever vaccination. All receptors derive from a man in his late teens or twenties who received the YFV17D yellow fever vaccine.

This clonotype was counted many times. The rearrangement uses TRBV5-4 and TRBJ2-1; 14 nucleotides match TRBD2. This CDR3 is built from 15 residues. The ends lost 4 bases at V and 5 bases at J; junction bases unmatched: 2. The V gene's germline CDR1 is SGHNT and CDR2 YYREEE (reference sequence). The CDR3 spells CASSPGLAGDNEQFF. CDR3 sequence (DNA): TGTGCCAGCAGCCCGGGACTAGCGGGGGACAATGAGCAGTTCTTC.

The chain employs TRBV7-9 and TRBJ1-1; TRBD1 is a possible D gene (5 bases). V was pared by 4 bases and J by 3 bases, with 18 bases between. Germline lookup yields CDR1 SEHNR and CDR2 FQNEAQ (reference sequence). The CDR3 is 16 residues long. This CDR3 reads CASSWEWDPVDTEAFF. In DNA form, the CDR3 reads TGTGCCAGCAGCTGGGAGTGGGACCCGGTGGACACTGAAGCTTTCTTT.

This clonotype occurred a few times. The chain couples TRBV10-1 to TRBJ2-1, with 10 bases identical to TRBD1. CDR1 WNHNN and CDR2 SYGVQD come from the germline V gene (reference sequence). Losses at the gene ends were 6 bases for V and 7 bases for J; bases not matched to a gene: 6. This CDR3 region has 14 residues. The CDR3 here is CASSRDRGPNEQFF. In DNA form, the CDR3 reads TGCGCCAGCAGCCGGGACAGGGGTCCGAATGAGCAGTTCTTC.

V is TRBV27 and J is TRBJ2-5; 9 positions agree with TRBD2. Germline loops: CDR1 MNHEY, CDR2 SMNVEV (reference sequence). This CDR3 has 15 residues. The J segment lost 5 bases and the V segment lost 2 bases, leaving 6 bases of the junction unmatched. CDR3 bases: TGTGCCAGCAGTTTACGGCGGGGGGGCCTGGAGACCCAGTACTTC. Amino acid sequence: CASSLRRGGLETQYF.

This sequence joins TRBV2 and TRBJ1-3; D perhaps matches TRBD1 (5 bases). V lost 6 bases to trimming and J lost 0 bases, with 12 bases between them. The CDR3 length is 15 residues. The germline gives CDR1 SNHLY, CDR2 FYNNEI. CDR3 amino acids: CASRGIGGSGNTIYF. The CDR3 nucleotides are TGTGCCAGCAGGGGAATTGGGGGCTCTGGAAACACCATATATTTT.

DNA of the CDR3: TGTGCCATCACGGCGGGGTGGAAGAACACTGAAGCTTTCTTT. Protein product: CAITAGWKNTEAFF. The rearrangement links TRBV19 to TRBJ1-1; no firm D call. V lost 10 bases and J lost 1, with 16 bases in between. CDR1 LNHDA and CDR2 SQIVND come from the germline V gene (reference sequence). The CDR3 sequence is 14 residues long.

V and J are TRBV29-1 and TRBJ2-3; D ambiguous. Trimming removed 7 bases from V and 5 bases from J, with 7 bases in between. Germline loops: CDR1 SQVTM, CDR2 ANQGSEA. The CDR3 loop spans 10 amino acids. The CDR3 DNA is TGCAGCGCCTTAAAAGATACGCAGTATTTT. It codes for CSALKDTQYF.

The chain uses TRBV18 and TRBJ1-2, with D possibly TRBD1 on 6 matching bases. Trimming took 4 bases from V and 3 from J, leaving 24 bases between them. From germline, CDR1 is KGHSH and CDR2 LQKENI. The length of the CDR3 is 18 residues. The CDR3 DNA reads TGTGCCAGCTCACAAAACAGGCTAGGGGGTGCGGCTGACTATGGCTACACCTTC. Translation gives CASSQNRLGGAADYGYTF.

In this sample, this clonotype turned up a few times. The rearrangement joins TRBV29-1 to TRBJ2-3; unclear D gene. V lost 2 bases and J 3 bases, leaving 9 bases between the germline ends. The CDR3 has 13 amino acids. Germline-derived CDR1 and CDR2 are SQVTM and ANQGSEA. CDR3 loop: CSVEKGGTDTQYF. The CDR3 DNA sequence: TGCAGCGTTGAAAAGGGTGGGACAGATACGCAGTATTTT.

This clonotype was detected ten times or more. The chain couples TRBV7-9 to TRBJ2-3; D is perhaps TRBD2 (6 bases). Germline assignment: CDR1 SEHNR and CDR2 FQNEAQ (reference sequence). Trimming cost V 2 bases and J 4 bases, with 13 bases left between them. The CDR3 runs 15 residues. CDR3 protein: CASSLLGDCPDTQYF. The CDR3, as DNA: TGTGCCAGCAGCTTACTGGGGGACTGTCCAGATACGCAGTATTTT.

The chain has TRBV4-2 and TRBJ2-2; D may be TRBD1 (5 bases). CDR1 and CDR2 from the germline V gene are LGHNA and YNFKEQ. The CDR3 is made up of 16 amino acids. Trimming shortened V by 4 bases and J by 1 base, and 13 bases separated the two germline ends. The CDR3 spells CASSLGTGQNTGELFF. Written as DNA, the CDR3 is TGTGCCAGCAGCCTTGGAACTGGACAGAACACCGGGGAGCTGTTTTTT.

This clonotype was recorded a few times. The V and J genes are TRBV11-1 and TRBJ2-1; 7 positions agree with TRBD2. Germline lookup yields CDR1 SGHAT and CDR2 FQDESV (reference sequence). V lost 1 base and J lost 4; bases outside the gene matches: 25. The CDR3 length is 22 residues. CDR3 protein: CASSLGFKRWTSGPPEYNEQFF. The CDR3 bases are TGTGCCAGCAGCTTAGGCTTTAAGAGGTGGACTAGTGGCCCCCCGGAATACAATGAGCAGTTCTTC.

This clonotype was picked up a small number of times. CDR3 in amino acids: CASSNTGQPQHF. The CDR3 DNA sequence: TGTGCCAGCAGTAACACTGGCCAGCCCCAGCATTTT. The chain is built from TRBV6-2 or TRBV6-3 and TRBJ1-5; D gene uncertain. This CDR3 has 12 amino acids. With 5 bases removed from V and 7 bases from J, the gap between germline ends came to 9 bases. The germline V gene has CDR1 MNHEY and CDR2 SVGEGT.

The chain is built from TRBV27 and TRBJ2-7; TRBD1 is a possible D gene (6 bases). The germline V and J ends were trimmed by 5 bases and 7 bases, with 18 bases remaining between them. CDR3 length equals 14 residues. Germline assignment: CDR1 MNHEY and CDR2 SMNVEV (reference sequence). CDR3 sequence: CASSNRDLRGEQYF. The CDR3 DNA follows: TGTGCCAGCAGTAACCGGGACCTCAGGGGAGAGCAGTACTTC.

The table lists this clonotype with a few counts. The genes are TRBV29-1 and TRBJ2-3; 11 bases are shared with TRBD2. V dropped 7 bases and J dropped 4; count of bases not matched to a gene: 13. The V gene's germline CDR1 is SQVTM and CDR2 ANQGSEA. The CDR3 sequence is 16 residues long. DNA of the CDR3: TGCAGCGCCCGCCCATCCGGGACTAGCGGATCAGATACGCAGTATTTT. Residues: CSARPSGTSGSDTQYF.

This clonotype was seen more than once but under ten times. The CDR3 DNA sequence: TGTGCCAGCAGCTTAGTAGGGACAGCATACACAGATACGCAGTATTTT. Its protein is CASSLVGTAYTDTQYF. This rearrangement joins TRBV7-2 to TRBJ2-3, with 7 nucleotides matching TRBD1. The V gene end was trimmed by 1 base and the J gene end by 2 bases; junction bases not matched to a gene: 6. In germline, CDR1 is SGHTA, CDR2 FQGNSA. This CDR3 spans 16 amino acids.